A selection of T cell receptor beta chains follows, all from one sample in a study of shared clonotypes between healthy human individuals. Clones were sequenced by immunoSEQ multiplex PCR, and TCRdb holds only the in-frame ones, with some missing. Of approximately 2.3 million clones in the sample, approximately 95% are singletons; the top ten hold about 0.39%. The sequenced material came from naive CD4+ T cells from PBMCs. Source of these receptors: a young man in good health. Some clones in this sample may be carry-over from other donors' samples. CDR3s include the opening cysteine and the closing phenylalanine or tryptophan. The order of the fields is D gene, V gene, J gene, clone size, CDR3 protein, CDR3 DNA. A D gene is named only where the DNA matches it firmly. Where a row states a size, it is once, few, many or the class of an expanded clone; other rows omit it.

TRBD2	TRBV5-1	TRBJ2-1	.	CASRPPGLAENEQFF	TGCGCCAGCAGACCACCGGGACTAGCGGAAAATGAGCAGTTCTTC
TRBD2	TRBV5-1	TRBJ2-1	.	CASSWGLAGAGNEQFF	TGCGCCAGCAGCTGGGGACTAGCGGGAGCCGGCAATGAGCAGTTCTTC
.	TRBV28	TRBJ1-1	.	CASSFSQVAGPEAFF	TGTGCCAGCAGTTTCAGTCAGGTAGCGGGTCCTGAAGCTTTCTTT
.	TRBV7-8	TRBJ1-1	.	CASSYLKNTEAFF	TGTGCCAGCAGCTACCTCAAGAACACTGAAGCTTTCTTT
TRBD2	TRBV14	TRBJ2-1	.	CASSQTSVNNEQFF	TGTGCCAGCAGCCAAACTAGCGTGAACAATGAGCAGTTCTTC
TRBD2	TRBV5-4	TRBJ2-5	.	CASSPGRLAQETQYF	TGTGCCAGCAGCCCTGGGCGACTAGCTCAAGAGACCCAGTACTTC
.	TRBV29-1	TRBJ1-2	.	CSVEDVGQVDNGYTF	TGCAGCGTTGAAGACGTTGGACAAGTCGACAATGGCTACACCTTC
.	TRBV5-1	TRBJ2-2	.	CASSSVQGLSTGELFF	TGCGCCAGCAGCTCCGTACAGGGACTTAGCACCGGGGAGCTGTTTTTT
TRBD1	TRBV7-6	TRBJ2-2	.	CASSYSTGLTGELFF	TGTGCCAGCAGCTACTCGACAGGGTTGACCGGGGAGCTGTTTTTT
.	TRBV5-1	TRBJ1-3	.	CASSLAGGAGNTIYF	TGCGCCAGCAGCTTGGCCGGGGGCGCTGGAAACACCATATATTTT
.	TRBV4-1	TRBJ1-1	.	CASSQEPQGLEAFF	TGCGCCAGCAGCCAAGAACCCCAGGGTCTTGAAGCTTTCTTT
.	TRBV6-5	TRBJ1-3	.	CASRTPGSGNTIYF	TGTGCCAGCAGGACTCCAGGCTCTGGAAACACCATATATTTT
.	TRBV27	TRBJ2-7	.	CASSDRGRFASYEQYF	TGTGCCAGCAGTGACCGGGGCCGGTTTGCCTCCTACGAGCAGTACTTC
TRBD2	TRBV7-2	TRBJ2-1	.	CASRPRGTSGYNEQFF	TGTGCCAGCAGGCCCCGGGGGACTAGCGGATACAATGAGCAGTTCTTC
.	TRBV15	TRBJ2-3	.	CATSRAGSSTDTQYF	TGTGCCACCAGCAGAGCGGGGTCGAGCACAGATACGCAGTATTTT
TRBD2	TRBV19	TRBJ2-2	.	CASSGRAMATGELFF	TGTGCCAGTAGTGGGAGGGCGATGGCCACCGGGGAGCTGTTTTTT
.	TRBV19	TRBJ2-7	.	CASSLRESYEQYF	TGTGCCAGTAGTCTACGAGAAAGCTACGAGCAGTACTTC
TRBD2	TRBV19	TRBJ2-7	.	CASSRLAGHNSYEQYF	TGTGCCAGTAGCAGACTAGCGGGACACAACTCCTACGAGCAGTACTTC
.	TRBV9	TRBJ1-2	.	CASSLDSNYGYTF	TGTGCCAGCAGCCTTGACTCCAACTATGGCTACACCTTC
.	TRBV10-3	TRBJ2-2	.	CAQSGELFF	TGTGCCCAGTCCGGGGAGCTGTTTTTT
.	TRBV6-4	TRBJ1-1	.	CASSDLRYSTDTEAFF	TGTGCCAGCAGTGACCTACGTTACAGTACGGACACTGAAGCTTTCTTT
TRBD1	TRBV7-9	TRBJ1-1	.	CASSLMGQGTEAFF	TGTGCCAGCAGCTTAATGGGACAGGGAACTGAAGCTTTCTTT
.	TRBV5-1	TRBJ1-1	.	CASSFRDGDTEAFF	TGCGCCAGCAGCTTTCGAGACGGGGACACTGAAGCTTTCTTT
TRBD1	TRBV5-8	TRBJ1-4	.	CASSLSGGAWEKLFF	TGTGCCAGCAGTTTGTCAGGGGGCGCCTGGGAAAAACTGTTTTTT
.	TRBV28	TRBJ2-7	.	CASSGTTLPYEQYF	TGTGCCAGCTCGGGGACGACACTTCCCTACGAGCAGTACTTC
.	TRBV5-4	TRBJ1-1	.	CASSLMTADTEAFF	TGTGCCAGCAGCTTAATGACAGCAGACACTGAAGCTTTCTTT
TRBD2	TRBV29-1	TRBJ2-7	.	CSVLPTGGRREGSYEQYF	TGCAGCGTTCTTCCAACCGGGGGTAGGCGGGAGGGGTCCTACGAGCAGTACTTC
.	TRBV5-4	TRBJ2-1	.	CASTLGQGSYNEQFF	TGTGCCAGCACCCTGGGGCAGGGGTCCTACAATGAGCAGTTCTTC
TRBD1	TRBV2	TRBJ1-1	.	CASKVTGQGNAEAFF	TGTGCCAGCAAAGTGACCGGACAGGGGAACGCTGAAGCTTTCTTT
.	TRBV4-1	TRBJ1-5	.	CASSQGGGGQPQHF	TGCGCCAGCAGCCAAGGGGGGGGCGGGCAGCCCCAGCATTTT
.	TRBV7-2	TRBJ2-1	.	CASSLELLAVNEQFF	TGTGCCAGCAGCTTAGAACTCTTGGCTGTCAATGAGCAGTTCTTC
.	TRBV5-1	TRBJ2-7	.	CASSFEGAAYEQYF	TGCGCCAGCAGCTTCGAAGGGGCCGCCTACGAGCAGTACTTC
.	TRBV28	TRBJ1-5	.	CASSSRGLGTSQHF	TGTGCCAGCAGTTCGAGGGGCCTGGGGACGTCCCAGCATTTT
TRBD2	TRBV5-4	TRBJ2-3	.	CASSRGVSTDTQYF	TGTGCCAGCAGCCGGGGGGTTAGCACAGATACGCAGTATTTT
TRBD2	TRBV6-1	TRBJ2-1	.	CAASGGPYNEQFF	TGTGCCGCTAGCGGGGGACCGTACAATGAGCAGTTCTTC
.	TRBV19	TRBJ2-5	.	CASSIPGQGKETQYF	TGTGCCAGTAGTATACCCGGCCAGGGGAAGGAGACCCAGTACTTC
.	TRBV5-1	TRBJ1-2	.	CASSVQAFYGYTF	TGCGCCAGCAGCGTTCAGGCCTTCTATGGCTACACCTTC
.	TRBV7-2	TRBJ1-1	.	CASSLDARYTEAFF	TGTGCCAGCAGCTTAGATGCCAGATACACTGAAGCTTTCTTT
.	TRBV28	TRBJ1-1	.	CASSLSGYPEAFF	TGTGCCAGCAGTTTATCCGGGTACCCTGAAGCTTTCTTT
TRBD1	TRBV19	TRBJ1-1	.	CASSRTGGLSTEAFF	TGTGCCAGTAGTAGGACAGGGGGCTTGAGCACTGAAGCTTTCTTT
.	TRBV2	TRBJ2-1	.	CASREQGGSYNEQFF	TGTGCCAGCAGAGAGCAGGGGGGGTCCTACAATGAGCAGTTCTTC
.	TRBV19	TRBJ1-5	once	CASSILGQSNQPQHF	TGTGCCAGTAGTATTCTAGGACAGAGCAATCAGCCCCAGCATTTT
TRBD1	TRBV18	TRBJ2-7	.	CASSLGTGGKYEQYF	TGTGCCAGCTCACTCGGGACAGGGGGGAAATACGAGCAGTACTTC
.	TRBV28	TRBJ2-3	.	CASSLGSLGGTDTQYF	TGTGCCAGCAGTTTAGGTTCCCTAGGGGGAACAGATACGCAGTATTTT
TRBD2	TRBV7-8	TRBJ2-7	.	CASSFKPSGSGLEQYF	TGTGCCAGCAGCTTCAAACCCAGCGGGAGCGGTCTTGAGCAGTACTTC
.	TRBV30	TRBJ1-6	.	CAWSLGRGGNSPLHF	TGTGCCTGGAGCCTAGGACGGGGAGGGAATTCACCCCTCCACTTT
.	TRBV27	TRBJ1-2	.	CASSLGGGGYTF	TGTGCCAGCAGTTTAGGGGGGGGTGGCTACACCTTC
TRBD1	TRBV10-3	TRBJ2-5	.	CAISGTGTGVQETQYF	TGTGCCATCAGTGGCACCGGGACAGGGGTCCAAGAGACCCAGTACTTC
TRBD2	TRBV27	TRBJ2-1	.	CATYQFKRGTSGYNEQFF	TGTGCCACCTACCAGTTTAAGAGGGGGACTAGCGGCTACAATGAGCAGTTCTTC
.	TRBV5-4	TRBJ2-7	.	CASSSPDWTGGRQYF	TGTGCCAGCAGCTCGCCCGATTGGACAGGAGGGAGGCAGTACTTC
TRBD1	TRBV7-2	TRBJ1-2	.	CASSFRDRVLHGYTF	TGTGCCAGCAGCTTCCGGGACAGGGTTTTGCATGGCTACACCTTC
TRBD2	TRBV4-3	TRBJ2-3	once	CASSRGRTSGSDTQYF	TGCGCCAGCAGCCGAGGGAGGACTAGCGGGAGTGATACGCAGTATTTT
.	TRBV5-1	TRBJ2-5	.	CASSLRLGETQYF	TGCGCCAGCAGCTTACGGCTGGGGGAGACCCAGTACTTC